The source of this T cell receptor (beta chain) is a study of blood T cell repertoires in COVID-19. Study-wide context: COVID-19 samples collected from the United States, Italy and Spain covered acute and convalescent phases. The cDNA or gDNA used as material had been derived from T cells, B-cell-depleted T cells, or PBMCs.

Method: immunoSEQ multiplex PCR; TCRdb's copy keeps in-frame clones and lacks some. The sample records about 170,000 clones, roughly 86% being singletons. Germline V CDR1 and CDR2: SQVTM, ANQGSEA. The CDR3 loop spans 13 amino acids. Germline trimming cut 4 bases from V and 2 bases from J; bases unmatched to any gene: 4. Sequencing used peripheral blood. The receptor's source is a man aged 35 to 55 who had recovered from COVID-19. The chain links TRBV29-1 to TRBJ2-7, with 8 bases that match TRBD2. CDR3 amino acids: CSVVLAAAYEQYF. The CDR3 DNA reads TGCAGCGTTGTACTAGCGGCCGCCTACGAGCAGTACTTC.